Listed here are 27 T cell receptor beta chains from one sample, sequenced in a study of read filtering for tumor transcriptome and immune sequencing (TCRdb year 2020). Sequencing was performed on an Illumina HiSeq 4000. Starting from roughly 410 ng RNA, TCR libraries were constructed with the Immunoverse kit using molecular barcoded adaptors that cover the alpha/delta and beta/gamma chains. The public reads were reprocessed in TCRdb via fastp at Q25 and MiXCR, keeping in-frame beta chains. Merged by CDR3 protein, the rows form single entries marked with the most common genes and DNA. This sample is represented by around 65,000 distinct CDR3 sequences; about 19% of them were singletons. Roughly a tenth of the sample is taken by the ten largest. The material sequenced was a population of CD138-negative cells sorted from bone marrow. According to the study, the label for this sample's cell subset or site signals: bone marrow mononuclear cells depleted of CD138+ plasma/myeloma cells by negative magnetic selection. These receptors came from a donor aged 40 or older with multiple myeloma.

This clonotype was picked up many times. The chain couples TRBV15 to TRBJ1-1; D not resolved. The germline V gene has CDR1 LNHNV and CDR2 YYDKDF (reference sequence). This CDR3 region has 13 residues. Trimming cost V 4 bases and J 2 bases, with 8 bases left between them. The CDR3 nucleotides read TGTGCCACCAGCATAGACGTAAACACTGAAGCTTTCTTT. Translated, it gives CATSIDVNTEAFF.

This clonotype was seen ten or more times. This chain uses TRBV28 with TRBJ2-1; 7 positions agree with TRBD1. The CDR3 length is 13 residues. Trimming at V came to 8 bases and at J to 4 bases, leaving 5 bases not matched to a gene. Germline loops: CDR1 MDHEN, CDR2 SYDVKM. CDR3 DNA sequence: TGTGCCAGCGGTGGACAGGCTTACAATGAGCAGTTCTTC. It translates to CASGGQAYNEQFF.

This clonotype occurred many times. The chain couples TRBV28 to TRBJ2-7; D is perhaps TRBD2 (6 bases). There are 12 residues in the CDR3. V shed 6 bases and J shed 5 bases, with 11 bases lying between them. Germline assignment: CDR1 MDHEN and CDR2 SYDVKM. CDR3 amino acids: CASSSGGDEQYF. The CDR3 DNA is TGTGCCAGCAGCTCGGGCGGGGACGAGCAGTACTTC.

With respect to this clonotype: With a much larger clone just one base away, this may be a read error. The rearrangement links TRBV25-1 to TRBJ1-6; 7 bases fit TRBD1. Germline V gene data show CDR1 as MGHDK and CDR2 as SYGVNS. CDR3 length: 13 amino acids. CDR3 in DNA: TGTGCCAGCAGTGATACGTACGCAGGGGGGACTTTCTTT. Protein sequence: CASSDTYAGGTFF.

This clonotype was seen more than once but under ten times. V gene TRBV20-1 combines with J gene TRBJ1-5; D possibly corresponds to TRBD1 (6 bases). Germline V CDR1 and CDR2: DFQATT, SNEGSKA (reference sequence). The CDR3 sequence is 13 residues long. Deletions cut 3 bases from V and 6 bases from J, with 12 bases between. The CDR3 DNA is TGCAGTGCTAGGGCGGGGGCGGGTCAGCCCCAGCATTTT. Amino acid sequence: CSARAGAGQPQHF.

This clonotype was recorded at least ten times. This rearrangement joins TRBV12-3 or TRBV12-4 to TRBJ1-2; D unclear. The ends were cut back, 6 bases at V and 8 bases at J, with 10 bases in the middle. The length of the CDR3 is 11 residues. The CDR3 DNA follows: TGTGCCAGCAGCCCTGGGCGAGGCTACACCTTC. The encoded protein is CASSPGRGYTF.

Many counts were recorded for this clonotype. The chain employs TRBV19 and TRBJ1-1; D remains ambiguous. V lost 6 bases to trimming and J lost 1 base, with 15 bases between them. The V gene's germline CDR1 is LNHDA and CDR2 SQIVND (reference sequence). This CDR3 region has 15 residues. The CDR3 DNA sequence: TGTGCCAGTAGAATGCAGGAAGCCTCGAACACTGAAGCTTTCTTT. Translated, it gives CASRMQEASNTEAFF.

DNA of the CDR3: TGCAGTGCTTCCAGGGGGAATCAGCCCCAGCATTTT. It translates to CSASRGNQPQHF. The chain has TRBV20-1 and TRBJ1-5; 7 nucleotides agree with TRBD1. There are 12 residues in the CDR3. Germline values: CDR1 DFQATT, CDR2 SNEGSKA (reference sequence). V lost 5 bases, J lost 4 bases, and 2 bases stayed unmatched.

This chain joins TRBV28 and TRBJ1-5; maybe TRBD1 (5 bases). There are 12 residues in the CDR3. Germline V gene lookup returns CDR1 MDHEN and CDR2 SYDVKM. The V end was cut by 4 bases, the J end by 6 bases, with 7 bases between. For the CDR3, the DNA is TGTGCCAGCAGTTCCGGGACTCAGCCCCAGCATTTT. Amino acids: CASSSGTQPQHF. Full variable domain (outside the CDR3, taken from reference TRBV28 and TRBJ1-5): DVKVTQSSRYLVKRTGEKVFLECVQDMDHENMFWYRQDPGLGLRLIYFSYDVKMKEKGDIPEGYSVSREKKERFSLILESASTNQTSMYLCASSSGTQPQHFGDGTRLSIL.

With regard to this clonotype: The CDR3 carries no conserved terminal phenylalanine or tryptophan, so it likely arises from a read error. The limits of the CDR3 on the DNA are not certain, so only TCRdb's listed CDR3 is given. The gene calls are TRBV5-1 and TRBJ1-1; TRBD1 is the table's D call and was not checked against the DNA. The CDR3 contains 12 residues when both ends are counted. Germline CDR1 reads SGHRS; CDR2 reads YFSETQ. CDR3: CASSLERETASL.

This clonotype appeared many times. The chain couples TRBV19 to TRBJ2-1, with 10 nucleotides matching TRBD1. This CDR3 region has 16 residues. V lost 6 bases to trimming and J lost 6 bases; unmatched junction nucleotides: 11. The germline V gene has CDR1 LNHDA and CDR2 SQIVND (reference sequence). The CDR3 coding sequence is TGTGCCAGTAGAACACCTCCCGGGACAGGGGTCAATGAGCAGTTCTTC. It encodes CASRTPPGTGVNEQFF. Complete variable domain (other parts from reference TRBV19 and TRBJ2-1): DGGITQSPKYLFRKEGQNVTLSCEQNLNHDAMYWYRQDPGQGLRLIYYSQIVNDFQKGDIAEGYSVSREKKESFPLTVTSAQKNPTAFYLCASRTPPGTGVNEQFFGPGTRLTVL.

This clonotype was seen only a few times. The genes are TRBV2 and TRBJ2-2; 9 bases are shared with TRBD1. The trim removed 6 bases at V and 7 bases at J, leaving 9 bases unmatched. There are 15 residues in the CDR3. Per the germline V gene, CDR1 is SNHLY and CDR2 is FYNNEI. The CDR3 bases are TGTGCCAGCAGCTCCGGGACAGGGTATGGCGGGGAGCTGTTTTTT. Translated: CASSSGTGYGGELFF.

Of note for this clonotype: The junction departs from the called germline gene at one end, perhaps through a read error. The J gene is TRBJ2-1, the V gene TRBV5-1; D gene uncertain. This CDR3 is built from 12 residues. Germline V gene data show CDR1 as SGHRS and CDR2 as YFSETQ. The CDR3 sequence is CASSLVGNEQLF. The CDR3 bases are TGCGCCAGCAGCTTGGTTGGCAATGAGCAGCTCTTC.

This clonotype was observed at least ten times. The chain links TRBV20-1 to TRBJ1-1; D is undetermined. The CDR3 runs to 11 residues. V lost 0 bases, J lost 6 bases, and 5 bases lay in between. Germline lookup yields CDR1 DFQATT and CDR2 SNEGSKA (reference sequence). The CDR3 DNA reads TGCAGTGCTAGAGACGGGCCTGAAGCTTTCTTT. Its protein product is CSARDGPEAFF.

To note about this clonotype: A much larger clone differs by one base, so this may be a read error. This chain uses TRBV20-1 with TRBJ2-5; D gene ambiguous. CDR1 DFQATT and CDR2 SNEGSKA come from the germline V gene (reference sequence). Trimming shortened V by 3 bases and J by 1 base, and 12 bases separated the two germline ends. The CDR3 contains 14 residues. The CDR3 DNA reads TGCAGTGCTAGGGCGCTAGTTCCCCAAGAGACCCAGTACTTC. Protein product: CSARALVPQETQYF.

This clonotype was recorded many times. The chain combines TRBV20-1 with TRBJ2-7; 12 nucleotides match TRBD2. Germline V lookup: CDR1 DFQATT, CDR2 SNEGSKA (reference sequence). V trimming: 3 bases; J trimming: 5 bases; junction bases outside the gene matches: 8. This CDR3 is 15 amino acids long. This chain's CDR3 is CSARALAGGPHEQYF. CDR3 coding DNA: TGCAGTGCTAGGGCCCTAGCGGGAGGGCCCCACGAGCAGTACTTC.

A word on this clonotype: This sequence may be a read error, since a much larger clone differs from it by one base. Since no conserved phenylalanine or tryptophan closes the CDR3, a read error is the likely cause. The V gene is TRBV3-1, the J gene TRBJ2-7, with D maybe TRBD1 (5 bases). Germline V gene data show CDR1 as LGHDT and CDR2 as YNNKEL (reference sequence). CDR3 length: 13 residues. V lost 4 bases and J 4 bases, leaving 11 bases between the germline ends. The CDR3 DNA reads as TGTGCCAGCAGCCCCCGATCAGGGTACGAGCAGTACATC. Amino acids: CASSPRSGYEQYI.

This clonotype has a count of ten or more. V and J are TRBV4-2 and TRBJ2-1; tentative D call: TRBD1 (5 bases). The germline V gene encodes CDR1 LGHNA and CDR2 YNFKEQ. With 0 bases removed from V and 9 bases from J, the gap between germline ends came to 12 bases. The CDR3 has 14 amino acids. CDR3 amino acids: CASSQESGQGEQFF. CDR3 DNA sequence: TGTGCCAGCAGCCAAGAGTCAGGGCAGGGTGAGCAGTTCTTC.

The V call is TRBV6-2 or TRBV6-3, the J call TRBJ2-7; 10 bases are a match to TRBD2. Trimming took 0 bases from V and 4 from J; bases not matched to a gene: 9. CDR3 length equals 17 residues. Looked up from germline, CDR1 is MNHEY and CDR2 is SVGEGT. DNA of the CDR3: TGTGCCAGCAGTTACTCGACGGTCCGTAGCGGGAGGTACGAGCAGTACTTC. Translated: CASSYSTVRSGRYEQYF.

This clonotype was seen repeatedly, ten times or more. The chain is built from TRBV6-5 and TRBJ1-1; no clear D. V lost 0 bases to trimming and J lost 0 bases, with 11 bases between them. The CDR3 length is 16 residues. Germline-derived CDR1 and CDR2 are MNHEY and SVGAGI. CDR3 sequence: CASSYSRHVMNTEAFF. CDR3 DNA: TGTGCCAGCAGTTACTCCCGACACGTCATGAACACTGAAGCTTTCTTT.

Notes on this clonotype: Just one base apart from a much larger clone, this may be a read error. The genes are TRBV28 and TRBJ2-2; the D is unclear. The V gene lost 1 base and the J gene lost 6 bases, with 3 bases spanning the gap. CDR1 is MDHEN, CDR2 SYDVKM, per germline. The CDR3 is 12 residues long. CDR3 amino acids: CASSLFSGELFF. The DNA for the CDR3 is TGTGCCAGCAGTTTATTCTCCGGGGAGCTGTTTTTT.

As regards this clonotype: A much larger clone lies one base from this, so it may be a read error. The V call is TRBV29-1, the J call TRBJ2-5; 10 positions match TRBD1. Germline loops: CDR1 SQVTM, CDR2 ANQGSEA. With V trimmed by 5 bases and J by 4 bases, 10 bases remained unmatched. The CDR3 runs to 15 residues. For the CDR3, the DNA is TGCAGCGTTACCGGGACAGGGGATCCCCGAGAGACCCAGTACTTC. Translation: CSVTGTGDPRETQYF.

In its sample, this clonotype was seen many times. The chain carries TRBV7-2 and TRBJ2-2; 8 bases are a match to TRBD2. The ends lost 1 base at V and 7 bases at J; junction bases unmatched: 8. This CDR3 has 16 amino acids. Germline-derived CDR1 and CDR2 are SGHTA and FQGNSA. CDR3 DNA sequence: TGTGCCAGCAGCTTAGTCTCGCGGGGGGCCGTCGGGGAGCTGTTTTTT. It translates to CASSLVSRGAVGELFF.

The table lists this clonotype with many counts. The rearrangement links TRBV29-1 to TRBJ1-1; D might be TRBD1 (6 bases). The germline CDR1 and CDR2 sequences are SQVTM and ANQGSEA. The CDR3 is 15 residues long. V was cut by 0 bases and J by 4 bases, with 15 bases left in between. CDR3: CSVEEGAGWATEAFF. The CDR3 DNA sequence: TGCAGCGTTGAAGAGGGGGCAGGGTGGGCCACTGAAGCTTTCTTT.

Concerning this clonotype itself: It differs at one base from a far larger clone, so likely a read error. The chain couples TRBV7-9 to TRBJ2-1; 16 nucleotides line up with TRBD2. Germline CDR1 reads SEHNR; CDR2 reads FQNEAQ (reference sequence). The CDR3 extends over 16 amino acids. Here the CDR3 DNA reads TGTGCCAGCACATTGCTGGGACTAGCGGGAGGGAGTGAGCAGCTCTTC. Protein sequence: CASTLLGLAGGSEQLF.

This clonotype was counted ten times or more. The chain combines TRBV11-2 with TRBJ2-1; no clear D. Germline CDR1 is SGHAT and CDR2 is FQNNGV. The V gene lost 1 base and the J gene lost 9 bases, with 13 bases spanning the gap. CDR3 size: 14 residues. CDR3 protein: CASSLVPSVGEQFF. The CDR3 nucleotides are TGTGCCAGCAGCTTAGTCCCTAGTGTGGGTGAGCAGTTCTTC.

The genes are TRBV10-3 and TRBJ2-1; D unresolved. Germline V CDR1 and CDR2: ENHRY, SYGVKD. V was pared by 4 bases and J by 15 bases, with 22 bases between. The CDR3 consists of 14 residues. CDR3 nucleotides: TGTGCCATCAGTGCTTCCATGGATGGTAATGGGCGGTTCTTC. It codes for CAISASMDGNGRFF.